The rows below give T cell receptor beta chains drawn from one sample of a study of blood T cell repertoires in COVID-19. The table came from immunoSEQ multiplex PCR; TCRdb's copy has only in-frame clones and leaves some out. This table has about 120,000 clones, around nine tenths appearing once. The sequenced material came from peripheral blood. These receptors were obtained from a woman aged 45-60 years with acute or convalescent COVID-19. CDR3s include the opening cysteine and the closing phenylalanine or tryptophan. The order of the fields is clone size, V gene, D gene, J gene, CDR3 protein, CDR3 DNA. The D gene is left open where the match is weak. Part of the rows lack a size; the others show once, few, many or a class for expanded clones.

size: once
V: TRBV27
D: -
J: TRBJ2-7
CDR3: CASNPSGSYEQYF
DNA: TGTGCCAGCAACCCGTCGGGTTCCTACGAGCAGTACTTC

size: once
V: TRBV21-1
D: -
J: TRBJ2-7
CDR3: CASSAHGTSGFYEQYF
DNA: TGTGCCAGCAGCGCACACGGGACTAGCGGTTTCTACGAGCAGTACTTC

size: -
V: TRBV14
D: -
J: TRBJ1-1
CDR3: CASSQEWGAGTEAFF
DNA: TGTGCCAGCAGCCAAGAATGGGGCGCGGGGACTGAAGCTTTCTTT

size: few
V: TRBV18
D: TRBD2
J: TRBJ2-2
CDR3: CASRSSGVTGELFF
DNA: TGTGCCAGCAGATCTAGCGGGGTCACCGGGGAGCTGTTTTTT

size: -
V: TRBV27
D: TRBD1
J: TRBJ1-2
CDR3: CASSRDRGDYGYTF
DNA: TGTGCCAGCAGTCGGGACAGGGGGGACTATGGCTACACCTTC

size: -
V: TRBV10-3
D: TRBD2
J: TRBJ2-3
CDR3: CAISPAALAASTDTQYF
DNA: TGTGCCATCAGTCCAGCCGCCCTAGCGGCTAGCACAGATACGCAGTATTTT

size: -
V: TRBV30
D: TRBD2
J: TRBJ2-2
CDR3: CAWTTSGGAAGELFF
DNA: TGTGCCTGGACTACTAGCGGGGGGGCCGCCGGGGAGCTGTTTTTT

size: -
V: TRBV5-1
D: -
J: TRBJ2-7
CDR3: CASSLAPAYEQYF
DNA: TGCGCCAGCAGCCTAGCCCCAGCGTACGAGCAGTACTTC

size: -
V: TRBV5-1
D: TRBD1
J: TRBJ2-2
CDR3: CASSLVVKGQGPNTGELFF
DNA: TGCGCCAGCAGCTTGGTAGTAAAGGGACAGGGGCCGAACACCGGGGAGCTGTTTTTT

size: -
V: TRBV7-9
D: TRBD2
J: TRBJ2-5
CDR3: CASSLGRGGRETQYF
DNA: TGTGCCAGCAGCTTAGGACGGGGGGGCCGAGAGACCCAGTACTTC

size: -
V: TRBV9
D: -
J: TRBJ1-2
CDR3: CASSSSSGGMGYGYTF
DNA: TGTGCCAGCAGCTCTAGTTCGGGGGGCATGGGCTATGGCTACACCTTC

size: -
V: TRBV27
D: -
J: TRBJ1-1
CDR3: CASSPPGGTEAFF
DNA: TGTGCCAGCAGTCCCCCCGGGGGGACTGAAGCTTTCTTT

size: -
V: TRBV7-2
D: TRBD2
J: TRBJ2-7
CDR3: CASSLVLTSGARPYF
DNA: TGTGCCAGCAGCTTAGTCCTGACTAGCGGGGCTCGACCGTACTTC

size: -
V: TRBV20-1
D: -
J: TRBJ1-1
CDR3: CSASAGGSEAFF
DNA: TGCAGTGCTAGTGCCGGGGGGTCTGAAGCTTTCTTT

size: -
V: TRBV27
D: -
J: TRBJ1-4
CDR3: CASRQGKATNEKLFF
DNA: TGTGCCAGCAGACAGGGCAAGGCAACTAATGAAAAACTGTTTTTT

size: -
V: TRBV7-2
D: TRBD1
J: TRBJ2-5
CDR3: CASSSQGAMGETQYF
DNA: TGTGCCAGCAGCTCCCAGGGGGCAATGGGGGAGACCCAGTACTTC

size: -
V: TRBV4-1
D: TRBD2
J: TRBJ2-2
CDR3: CASSQPGGTGELFF
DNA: TGCGCCAGCAGCCAACCGGGGGGCACCGGGGAGCTGTTTTTT

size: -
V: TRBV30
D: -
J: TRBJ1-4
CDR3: CAWSDPGEGGEKLFF
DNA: TGTGCCTGGAGTGACCCGGGGGAGGGAGGCGAAAAACTGTTTTTT

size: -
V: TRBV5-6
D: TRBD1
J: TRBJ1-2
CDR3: CASSLQGVGYGYTF
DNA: TGTGCCAGCAGCTTACAGGGGGTTGGCTATGGCTACACCTTC

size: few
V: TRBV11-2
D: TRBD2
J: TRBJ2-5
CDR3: CASGAGREETQYF
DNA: TGTGCCAGCGGCGCAGGGAGGGAAGAGACCCAGTACTTC

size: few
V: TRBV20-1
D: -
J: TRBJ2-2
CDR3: CSASFAAGELFF
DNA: TGCAGTGCTAGTTTCGCAGCCGGGGAGCTGTTTTTT

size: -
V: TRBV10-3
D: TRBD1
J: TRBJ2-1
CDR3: CAISESAQGGEQFF
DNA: TGTGCCATCAGTGAGTCGGCACAGGGGGGTGAGCAGTTCTTC

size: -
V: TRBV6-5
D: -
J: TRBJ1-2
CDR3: CASSSRAGHYGYTF
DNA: TGTGCCAGCAGTTCCCGGGCGGGCCACTATGGCTACACCTTC

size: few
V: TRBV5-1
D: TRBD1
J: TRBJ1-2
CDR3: CASSSPRTGLGGGYTF
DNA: TGCGCCAGCAGCTCCCCTCGGACAGGGCTGGGAGGTGGCTACACCTTC

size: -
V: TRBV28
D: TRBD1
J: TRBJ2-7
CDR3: CASSSPGQGAHEQYF
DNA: TGTGCCAGCAGTTCTCCGGGACAGGGGGCCCACGAGCAGTACTTC

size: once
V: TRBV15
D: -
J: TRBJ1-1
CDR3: CATSRDPTAEAFF
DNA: TGTGCCACCAGCAGAGACCCTACGGCTGAAGCTTTCTTT

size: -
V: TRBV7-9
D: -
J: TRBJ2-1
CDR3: CASSLAGVNEQFF
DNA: TGTGCCAGCAGCTTAGCAGGGGTCAATGAGCAGTTCTTC

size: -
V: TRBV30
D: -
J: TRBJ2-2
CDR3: CAWSLPGHGSANTGELFF
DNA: TGTGCCTGGAGCTTACCGGGACACGGTAGCGCGAACACCGGGGAGCTGTTTTTT

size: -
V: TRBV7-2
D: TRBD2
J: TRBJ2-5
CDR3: CASSLSWRGGLEETQYF
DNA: TGTGCCAGCAGCTTAAGTTGGCGGGGGGGCCTGGAAGAGACCCAGTACTTC

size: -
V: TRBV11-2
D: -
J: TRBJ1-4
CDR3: CASSLTGNEKLFF
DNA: TGTGCCAGCAGCTTAACTGGTAATGAAAAACTGTTTTTT

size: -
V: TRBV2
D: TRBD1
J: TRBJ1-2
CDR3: CASSYFPRGDYGYTF
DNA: TGTGCCAGCAGCTATTTCCCCAGGGGGGACTATGGCTACACCTTC

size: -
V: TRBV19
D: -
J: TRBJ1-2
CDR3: CASSMSARGYGYTF
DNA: TGTGCCAGTAGTATGTCGGCCAGAGGCTATGGCTACACCTTC

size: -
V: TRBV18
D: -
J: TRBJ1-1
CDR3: CASSPPLGGNTEAFF
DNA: TGTGCCAGCTCACCACCCTTGGGGGGAAACACTGAAGCTTTCTTT

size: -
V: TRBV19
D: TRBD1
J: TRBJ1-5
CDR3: CASTSRAGQGARYSNQPQHF
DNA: TGTGCCAGTACCTCAAGGGCGGGGCAGGGGGCTCGATATAGCAATCAGCCCCAGCATTTT

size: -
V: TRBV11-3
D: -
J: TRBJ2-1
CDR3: CASSLQSSWSGEQFF
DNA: TGTGCCAGCAGCTTACAGAGCTCGTGGAGCGGTGAGCAGTTCTTC

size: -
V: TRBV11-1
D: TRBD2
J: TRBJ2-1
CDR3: CASSPGSGGRKFF
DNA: TGTGCCAGCAGCCCAGGGTCCGGGGGGAGGAAGTTCTTC

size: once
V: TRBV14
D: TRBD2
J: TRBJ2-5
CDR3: CASSQVSGGYQETQYF
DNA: TGTGCCAGCAGCCAAGTAAGCGGGGGATACCAAGAGACCCAGTACTTC

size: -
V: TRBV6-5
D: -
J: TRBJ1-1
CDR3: CASSYSALLNTEAFF
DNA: TGTGCCAGCAGTTACTCGGCCCTTCTGAACACTGAAGCTTTCTTT

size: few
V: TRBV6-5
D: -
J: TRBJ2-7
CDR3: CASKFDRRTYEQYF
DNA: TGTGCCAGCAAATTTGACAGGCGGACCTACGAGCAGTACTTC

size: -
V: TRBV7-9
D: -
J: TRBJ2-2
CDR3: CASSRVPLNTGELFF
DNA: TGTGCCAGCAGCCGGGTCCCCCTGAACACCGGGGAGCTGTTTTTT

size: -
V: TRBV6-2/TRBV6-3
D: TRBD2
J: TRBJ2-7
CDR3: CASSYLAGSLEQYF
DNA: TGTGCCAGCAGTTACCTAGCGGGATCTCTCGAGCAGTACTTC

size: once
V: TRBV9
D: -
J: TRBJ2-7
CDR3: CASRGRTIYEQYF
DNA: TGTGCCAGCAGAGGACGGACAATCTACGAGCAGTACTTC

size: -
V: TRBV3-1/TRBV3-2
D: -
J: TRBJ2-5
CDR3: CASSQGIGGAYETQYF
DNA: TGTGCCAGCAGCCAAGGGATTGGGGGCGCGTACGAGACCCAGTACTTC

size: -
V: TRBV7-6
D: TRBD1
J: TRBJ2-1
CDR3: CASSLQGASYNEQFF
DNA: TGTGCCAGCAGCCTACAGGGGGCCTCCTACAATGAGCAGTTCTTC

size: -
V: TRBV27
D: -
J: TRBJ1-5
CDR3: CASRFQGSANQPQHF
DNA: TGTGCCAGCAGGTTCCAGGGTTCAGCAAATCAGCCCCAGCATTTT

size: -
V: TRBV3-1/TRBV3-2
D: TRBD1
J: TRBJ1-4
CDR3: CASSPRTGLNEKLFF
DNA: TGTGCCAGCAGCCCCAGGACAGGGCTTAATGAAAAACTGTTTTTT

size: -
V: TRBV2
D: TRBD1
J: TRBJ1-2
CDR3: CASTLQGGLEGYTF
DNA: TGTGCCAGCACTCTTCAAGGGGGCCTAGAGGGCTACACCTTC

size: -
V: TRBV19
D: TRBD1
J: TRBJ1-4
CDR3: CASTTGTGREKLFF
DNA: TGTGCCAGTACCACCGGGACAGGGCGCGAAAAACTGTTTTTT

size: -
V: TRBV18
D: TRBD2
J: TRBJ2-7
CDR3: CASSPSIGLAGHEQYF
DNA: TGTGCCAGCTCACCATCGATCGGCCTAGCGGGCCACGAGCAGTACTTC

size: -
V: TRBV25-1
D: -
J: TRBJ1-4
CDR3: CASRGLGEKLFF
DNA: TGTGCCAGCAGGGGACTGGGGGAAAAACTGTTTTTT

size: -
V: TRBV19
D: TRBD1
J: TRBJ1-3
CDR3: CASSGQGARGNTIYF
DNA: TGTGCCAGTAGTGGACAGGGGGCGCGTGGAAACACCATATATTTT

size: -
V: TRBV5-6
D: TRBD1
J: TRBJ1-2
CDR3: CASSPGTGGQGYGYTF
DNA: TGTGCCAGCAGCCCCGGGACAGGGGGACAAGGCTATGGCTACACCTTC